This T cell receptor (beta chain) was observed in a study of graft-versus-host responses after intestinal transplantation listed by TCRdb under 2021. In the study overall: The transplants that recipients received were multivisceral, liver-intestinal, or isolated intestinal. Of the roughly 25 intestinal transplant recipients enrolled in the cohort, one of whom was a retransplant, a few patients without pretransplant specimens were excluded. Every recipient was given anti-thymocyte globulin induction, then maintenance tacrolimus and steroids for approximately 3 years. Instead of going to the commercial service, samples from a few later patients were sequenced in-house on an Illumina MiSeq and processed with MiXCR. Graft-versus-host and host-versus-graft alloreactive T cell clones were tracked in the graft, circulation and bone marrow after intestinal transplantation using bulk TCR-beta CDR3 sequencing. Donor T cell macrochimerism was defined as a peak of at least 4% donor T cells among recipient peripheral blood mononuclear cells. Alloreactive clones were identified by sequencing pre-transplant mixed lymphocyte reaction products and comparing them with unstimulated pre-transplant donor and recipient T cells.

Library prep was done by the immunoSEQ multiplex PCR assay. For most patients, genomic DNA was isolated with the Qiagen DNeasy Blood and Tissue Kit and sent frozen to Adaptive Biotechnologies for TCR sequencing. High-throughput TCR-beta CDR3 sequencing of genomic DNA from most patients was performed by Adaptive Biotechnologies. The authors' analysis ran thus. Adaptive's ImmunoSEQ software was the source of the TCR sequencing data for about 18 patients, while three other patients were processed with MiXCR and VDJtools. To correct CD4 versus CD8 sorting errors, sequences present in both subsets at a frequency ratio below 5:1 were removed. CDR3 nucleotide sequences shared between donor and recipient were removed because their origin could not be assigned. At least 2-fold expansion over unstimulated cells and a minimum CFSE-low frequency of 0.002% (template counts) or 0.001% (read counts) were required for clones to be classified as alloreactive. A clone was considered mappable if detected in the sequenced pre-transplant spleen, lymph node, or MLR CFSE-low populations of the donor or recipient. The cumulative frequency of alloreactive clones was calculated as a percentage of all sequences, weighted by copy number. TCRdb re-hosts the immuneACCESS table, in-frame sequences only. Its copies lack some clones; in the studies checked, an unresolved V gene accounts for under half of them, and the cause for the rest is not known. That table furnishes V, J and clone size, whereas the DNA furnished D and trimming. The sample yields around 90,000 clones; 80% to 95% were counted once. Over 0.3% of the sample comes from the top ten.

CDR1 and CDR2 (MNHEY, SMNVEV) derive from the germline V gene (reference sequence). Spanning cysteine to phenylalanine, the CDR3 consists of 14 amino acids. The read is trimmed to its CDR3 DNA, 42 bases read in frame from base 1. V is pared back by 6 bases and J by 0 bases, with 9 bases lying between the germline termini. A word on this clone: No cognate antigen has been identified for it. No per-base quality is available; no much larger clone lies one base away.

Read against the paper, the sample's time point label means: cells obtained before transplantation from donor or recipient. CD3+CD4+ and CD3+CD8+ populations were FACS-sorted from unstimulated pre-transplant donor and recipient cells taken from spleen or lymph nodes. Overall results and qualifications from the work: Patients with donor T cell macrochimerism had high GvH to HvG T cell clonal ratios in their allografts. The relatively low number and heterogeneity of intestinal transplant patients limited the conclusions. GvH clones were found in recipient bone marrow, and some of the GvH clones appeared earlier in ileal mucosa or blood, which is consistent with an intestinal mucosal origin. Peak levels of circulating GvH clones were associated with declines in HvG clones early after transplant.

The chain uses TRBV27 and TRBJ1-3, with the D gene uncertain. The material was unstimulated CD4+ T cells sorted from spleen or lymph node cells, obtained before intestinal transplant. This receptor was obtained from a human donor who received an intestinal transplant. The CDR3: CASSRGSSGNTIYF. The sequenced DNA is TGTGCCAGCAGCCGAGGTAGCTCTGGAAACACCATATATTTT.